This TCR beta chain comes out of a study of PD-1 blockade in classical Hodgkin lymphoma. On the study more broadly: On a schedule of every 2 weeks, patients received nivolumab 3 mg/kg intravenously.

Relapses following autologous stem cell transplantation were seen in all patients, with brentuximab vedotin exposure varying. PBMCs were thawed, and CD8+ T cells were then isolated from them by magnetic negative selection. Assay used: immunoSEQ multiplex PCR; TCRdb lists only in-frame clones, some missing. The sample holds 10,000 to 15,000 clones; 65% to 80% are singletons and the top ten take less than 25%. Study findings and constraints: The diversity seen at baseline in complete responders resembled that of newly diagnosed patients. After ASCT, patients who started nivolumab under 1 year later were excluded.

As for this clone: Its specificity is unknown.

Sequenced material: CD8+ T cells from blood, taken at baseline. This receptor was obtained from a human donor with classical Hodgkin lymphoma.

The CDR3 nucleotides read TGTGCCAGCAGCCCGGACAGTAATGAAAAACTGTTTTTT. Protein product: CASSPDSNEKLFF. The genes are TRBV7-9 and TRBJ1-4, with D maybe TRBD1 (6 bases). Germline CDR1 reads SEHNR; CDR2 reads FQNEAQ (reference sequence). The germline V and J ends were trimmed by 5 bases and 4 bases, with 8 bases remaining between them. This CDR3 has 13 amino acids. Complete variable domain (other parts from reference TRBV7-9 and TRBJ1-4): DTGVSQNPRHKITKRGQNVTFRCDPISEHNRLYWYRQTLGQGPEFLTYFQNEAQLEKSRLLSDRFSAERPKGSFSTLEIQRTEQGDSAMYLCASSPDSNEKLFFGSGTQLSVL.